This TCR beta chain was profiled in a study of blood T cell repertoires in COVID-19. Study context: The origin of the acute and convalescent COVID-19 samples was the United States, Italy and Spain. T cells, B-cell-depleted T cells, or PBMCs supplied cDNA or gDNA.

Some clones are missing from TCRdb's copy, which holds only in-frame ones; the method was immunoSEQ multiplex PCR. The sample lists approximately 130,000 clones, 77% occurring once. The ends lost 6 bases at V and 4 bases at J; junction bases unmatched: 15. CDR1 is MDHEN, CDR2 SYDVKM, per germline. The CDR3 extends over 17 amino acids. Sequences were obtained from peripheral blood. The sequence came from a man aged 80 or over with acute or convalescent COVID-19. The chain joins TRBV28 to TRBJ1-3; 7 bases fit TRBD1. The CDR3 DNA follows: TGTGCCAGCAGCGGGAATGAACAGGGGATGTTGGGAAACACCATATATTTT. Protein: CASSGNEQGMLGNTIYF.